This TCR beta chain was observed in a study of Ad26.COV2.S vaccination and SARS-CoV-2 variants. Study details: Dosing was one shot or two shots 56 days apart.

V shed 8 bases and J 2 bases; nucleotides not matched to a gene: 5. The CDR3 runs to 15 residues. In germline, CDR1 is ENHRY, CDR2 SYGVKD. Specified treatment: around 19 received Ad26.COV2.S at low or high dose, single or two shots; about 5 received placebo; per-sample allocation not given. Samples analyzed were those drawn on day 63 after the first vaccine or placebo injection. The donor's status was that of an adult aged 18-55 years in Boston. Ad26.COV2.S expressed prefusion-stabilized spike from the original Wuhan strain. Sequencing used immunoSEQ multiplex PCR; TCRdb keeps in-frame clones, though not all of them. The sample carries over 200,000 clones, over 75% recorded once.

The sequencing used peripheral blood, collected in a trial of Ad26.COV2.S vaccine versus placebo. The TCR originated in a person aged 18-65 years who received the Ad26.COV2.S COVID-19 vaccine or a placebo. This sequence joins TRBV10-3 and TRBJ2-6; 8 bases map to TRBD1. As DNA, the CDR3 is TGTGCCATCTCCGACAGGGGAGCTGGGGCCAACGTCCTGACTTTC. Translating gives CAISDRGAGANVLTF.